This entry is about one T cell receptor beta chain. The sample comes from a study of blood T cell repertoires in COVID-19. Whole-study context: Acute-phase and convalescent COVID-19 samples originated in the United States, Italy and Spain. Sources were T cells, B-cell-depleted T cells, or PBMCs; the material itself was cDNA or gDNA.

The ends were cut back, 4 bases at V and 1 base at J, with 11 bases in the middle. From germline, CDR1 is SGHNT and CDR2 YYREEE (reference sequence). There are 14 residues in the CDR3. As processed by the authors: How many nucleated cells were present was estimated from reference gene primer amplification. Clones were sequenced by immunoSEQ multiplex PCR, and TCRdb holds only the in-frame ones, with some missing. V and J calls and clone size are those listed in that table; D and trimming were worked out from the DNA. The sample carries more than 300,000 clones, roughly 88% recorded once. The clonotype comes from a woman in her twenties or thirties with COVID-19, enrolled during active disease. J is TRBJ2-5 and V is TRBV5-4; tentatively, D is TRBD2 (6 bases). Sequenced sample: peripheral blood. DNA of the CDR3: TGTGCCAGCAGCGTGGACTACCTCCAAGAGACCCAGTACTTC. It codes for CASSVDYLQETQYF.